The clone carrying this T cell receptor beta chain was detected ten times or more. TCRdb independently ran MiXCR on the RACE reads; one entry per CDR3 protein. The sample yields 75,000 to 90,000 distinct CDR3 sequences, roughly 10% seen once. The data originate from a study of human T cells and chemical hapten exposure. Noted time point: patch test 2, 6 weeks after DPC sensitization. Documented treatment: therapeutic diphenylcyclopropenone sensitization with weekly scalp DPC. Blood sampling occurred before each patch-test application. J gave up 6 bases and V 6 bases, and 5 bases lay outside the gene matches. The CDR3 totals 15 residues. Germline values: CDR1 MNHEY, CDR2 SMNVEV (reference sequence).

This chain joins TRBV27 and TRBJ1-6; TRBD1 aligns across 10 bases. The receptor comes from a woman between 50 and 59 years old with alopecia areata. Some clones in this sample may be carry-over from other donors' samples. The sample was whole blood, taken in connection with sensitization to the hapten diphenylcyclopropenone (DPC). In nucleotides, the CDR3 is TGTGCCAGCAGACTCGGGACAGGGGTTAATTCACCCCTCCACTTT. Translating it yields CASRLGTGVNSPLHF.